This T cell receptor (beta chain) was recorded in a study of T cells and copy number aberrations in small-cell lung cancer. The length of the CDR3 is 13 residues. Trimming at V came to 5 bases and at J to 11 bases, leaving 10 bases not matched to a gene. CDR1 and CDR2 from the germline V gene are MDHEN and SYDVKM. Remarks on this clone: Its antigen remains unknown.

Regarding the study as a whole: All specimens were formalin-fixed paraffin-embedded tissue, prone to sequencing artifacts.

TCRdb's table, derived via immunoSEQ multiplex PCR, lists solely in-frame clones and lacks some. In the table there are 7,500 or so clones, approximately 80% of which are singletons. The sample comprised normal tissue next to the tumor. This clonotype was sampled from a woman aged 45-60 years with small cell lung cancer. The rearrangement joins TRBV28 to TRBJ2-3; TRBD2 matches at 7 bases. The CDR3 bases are TGTGCCAGCAGTAGTGGCGGGAGCCGCGGGCAGTATTTT. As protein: CASSSGGSRGQYF.